This entry lists 3 T cell receptor beta chains sequenced from one sample in a study of CD8+ T cells in alopecia areata. Following RNA extraction, reverse transcription yielded cDNA that acted as the sequencing template. Assay: immunoSEQ multiplex PCR; the TCRdb copy retains only in-frame clones and omits some. In the table there are fewer than 200,000 clones, around three fifths of which are singletons. Source: CD4+ T cells sorted from blood, taken at week 0. The receptors originated from a human donor with alopecia areata.

J is TRBJ2-2 and V is TRBV29-1, with 8 bases that match TRBD1. Germline V gene data show CDR1 as SQVTM and CDR2 as ANQGSEA. Trimming at V came to 6 bases and at J to 5 bases, leaving 5 bases not matched to a gene. The CDR3 runs to 13 residues. CDR3 amino acids: CSVGTGVTGELFF. The CDR3 bases are TGCAGCGTGGGGACAGGAGTTACCGGGGAGCTGTTTTTT.

The genes are TRBV7-9 and TRBJ1-1; a weak D match, TRBD1 (6 bases). Germline CDR1 SEHNR, CDR2 FQNEAQ (reference sequence). The CDR3 spans 14 residues. V lost 5 bases to trimming and J lost 9 bases, with 19 bases between them. CDR3 nucleotides: TGTGCCAGCAGCGCTTCGGGGGCATTTAATCAAGCTTTCTTT. This translates into CASSASGAFNQAFF. The entire variable domain, with the rest obtained from reference TRBV7-9 and TRBJ1-1, is as follows: DTGVSQNPRHKITKRGQNVTFRCDPISEHNRLYWYRQTLGQGPEFLTYFQNEAQLEKSRLLSDRFSAERPKGSFSTLEIQRTEQGDSAMYLCASSASGAFNQAFFGQGTRLTVV.

This sequence joins TRBV27 and TRBJ2-7; TRBD2 matches 13 bases. V shed 6 bases and J 5 bases; nucleotides not matched to a gene: 7. There are 15 residues in the CDR3. The germline V gene has CDR1 MNHEY and CDR2 SMNVEV (reference sequence). This chain's CDR3 is CASSTGLAGWDEQYF. The CDR3 DNA is TGTGCCAGCAGCACGGGACTAGCGGGGTGGGACGAGCAGTACTTC.